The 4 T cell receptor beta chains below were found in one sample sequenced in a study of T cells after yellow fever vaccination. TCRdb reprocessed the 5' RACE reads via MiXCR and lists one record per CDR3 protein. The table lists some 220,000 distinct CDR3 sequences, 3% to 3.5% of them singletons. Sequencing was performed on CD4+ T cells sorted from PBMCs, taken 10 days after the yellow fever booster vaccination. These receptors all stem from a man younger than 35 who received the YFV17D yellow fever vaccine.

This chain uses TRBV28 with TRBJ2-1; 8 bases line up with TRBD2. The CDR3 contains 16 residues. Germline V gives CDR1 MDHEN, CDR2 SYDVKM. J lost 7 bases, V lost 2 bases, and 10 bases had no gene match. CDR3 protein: CASSLGGLARRNEQFF. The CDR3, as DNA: TGTGCCAGCAGTTTAGGAGGACTAGCTAGGAGGAATGAGCAGTTCTTC.

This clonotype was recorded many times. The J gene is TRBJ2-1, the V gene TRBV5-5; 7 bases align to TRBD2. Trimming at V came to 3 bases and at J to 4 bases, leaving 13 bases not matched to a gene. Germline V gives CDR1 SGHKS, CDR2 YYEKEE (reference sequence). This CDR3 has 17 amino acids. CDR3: CASSWLGRAGGYNEQFF. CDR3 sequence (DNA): TGTGCCAGCAGCTGGTTGGGGAGGGCCGGGGGGTACAATGAGCAGTTCTTC.

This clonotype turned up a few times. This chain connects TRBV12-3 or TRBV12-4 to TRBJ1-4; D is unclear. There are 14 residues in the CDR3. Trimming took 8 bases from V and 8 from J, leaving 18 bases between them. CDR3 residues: CASREEALGEKLFF. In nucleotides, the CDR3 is TGTGCCAGCCGAGAGGAGGCCTTAGGGGAAAAACTGTTTTTT.

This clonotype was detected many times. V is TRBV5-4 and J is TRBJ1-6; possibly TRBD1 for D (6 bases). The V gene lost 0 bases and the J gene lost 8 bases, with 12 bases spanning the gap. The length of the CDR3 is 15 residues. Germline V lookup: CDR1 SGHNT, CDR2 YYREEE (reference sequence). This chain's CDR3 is CASSLGGGADSPLHF. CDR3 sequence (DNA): TGTGCCAGCAGCTTGGGAGGGGGGGCGGATTCACCCCTCCACTTT.